These 32 T cell receptor beta chains share one sample of origin, sequenced in a study of Graves' ophthalmopathy and Graves' hyperthyroidism. Beta-chain TCR CDR3 regions were amplified from RNA transcripts. Following a first-round RT-PCR that used HTBI primers, a second-round multiplex PCR was carried out. Each CDR3 protein is one row after TCRdb ran MiXCR on the multiplex PCR reads. The sample contains 200,000 to 300,000 distinct CDR3 sequences, 45% to 55% of which appear only once. Material for sequencing was peripheral blood. These receptors were taken from an adult man with Graves' ophthalmopathy.

V and J are TRBV9 and TRBJ1-4, with 8 positions matching TRBD1. The V gene end was trimmed by 4 bases and the J gene end by 5 bases; junction bases not matched to a gene: 7. The germline V gene has CDR1 SGDLS and CDR2 YYNGEE. The CDR3 spans 15 residues. CDR3 sequence (DNA): TGTGCCAGCAGCCCGCTAGGACAGGGCAATGAAAAACTGTTTTTT. This gives the protein CASSPLGQGNEKLFF.

A single count supports this clonotype. The V call is TRBV6-5, the J call TRBJ2-2, with TRBD2 as a possible D gene (6 bases). V lost 0 bases to trimming and J lost 5 bases, with 10 bases between them. Germline-derived CDR1 and CDR2 are MNHEY and SVGAGI. The CDR3 runs to 15 residues. DNA for the CDR3: TGTGCCAGCAGTTACTCTCCAGGGAGGACCGGGGAGCTGTTTTTT. This codes for CASSYSPGRTGELFF.

This chain links TRBV4-2 with TRBJ2-7; D unclear. CDR1 and CDR2 from the germline V gene are LGHNA and YNFKEQ. The CDR3 spans 15 residues. With 5 bases removed from V and 0 bases from J, the gap between germline ends came to 14 bases. CDR3 loop: CASSLDPDHSYEQYF. Here the CDR3 DNA reads TGTGCCAGCAGCTTAGATCCGGATCACTCCTACGAGCAGTACTTC.

This clonotype has just one count. The junction departs from germline at one end; a sequencing error may be responsible. The chain uses TRBV7-9 and TRBJ2-6; unclear D gene. Germline V gene sequence: CDR1 SEHNR, CDR2 FQNEAQ (reference sequence). This CDR3 region has 14 residues. CDR3 bases: TGCGCCAGCAGCCAAGGCGGCCCGACCAACGTCCTGACTTTC. Translation: CASSQGGPTNVLTF.

The rearrangement links TRBV5-1 to TRBJ1-2; 7 nucleotides match TRBD1. Trimming cost V 0 bases and J 2 bases; bases outside gene matches: 4. Looked up from germline, CDR1 is SGHRS and CDR2 is YFSETQ. This CDR3 has 15 amino acids. CDR3 residues: CASSLGQTGNYGYTF. CDR3 DNA: TGCGCCAGCAGCTTGGGACAGACAGGGAACTATGGCTACACCTTC. The full variable domain, its missing parts supplied by reference TRBV5-1 and TRBJ1-2, is KAGVTQTPRYLIKTRGQQVTLSCSPISGHRSVSWYQQTPGQGLQFLFEYFSETQRNKGNFPGRFSGRQFSNSRSEMNVSTLELGDSALYLCASSLGQTGNYGYTFGSGTRLTVV.

The J gene is TRBJ1-1, the V gene TRBV29-1; D is unclear. The CDR3 totals 12 residues. Germline-derived CDR1 and CDR2 are SQVTM and ANQGSEA. V dropped 4 bases and J dropped 4 bases, with 10 bases sitting between them. CDR3 sequence (DNA): TGCAGCGTTGCGGGGTGGAGCACTGAAGCTTTCTTT. Translated: CSVAGWSTEAFF.

In this sample, this clonotype turned up a few times. This chain uses TRBV10-3 with TRBJ1-1, with 10 bases lining up with TRBD1. Germline lookup yields CDR1 ENHRY and CDR2 SYGVKD. V trimming: 0 bases; J trimming: 10 bases; junction bases outside the gene matches: 11. The CDR3 is made up of 16 amino acids. The CDR3 region has the DNA TGTGCCATCAGTGAGTCGAGAACGGGACAGGGGAGTGCAGCTTTCTTT. It translates to CAISESRTGQGSAAFF.

This rearrangement joins TRBV6-5 to TRBJ1-5, with TRBD1 as a possible D gene (5 bases). Germline CDR1 and CDR2: MNHEY and SVGAGI. V was clipped by 4 bases and J by 11 bases, with 18 bases between them. The CDR3 spans 14 residues. DNA for the CDR3: TGTGCCAGCAGTTTATGGGGCAGGGAGGAAGCCCAGCATTTT. Protein product: CASSLWGREEAQHF.

This clonotype occurred many times. The V call is TRBV7-6, the J call TRBJ2-7; D remains unclear. Trimming stripped 0 bases from V and 3 bases from J, with 9 bases between. The CDR3 consists of 14 residues. Per the germline V gene, CDR1 is SGHVS and CDR2 is FNYEAQ. The DNA for the CDR3 is TGTGCCAGCAGCTTAGCCGGGCCTGACTACGAGCAGTACTTC. Encoded protein: CASSLAGPDYEQYF. The complete variable domain, with remaining parts taken from reference TRBV7-6 and TRBJ2-7, reads GAGVSQSPRYKVTKRGQDVALRCDPISGHVSLYWYRQALGQGPEFLTYFNYEAQQDKSGLPNDRFSAERPEGSISTLTIQRTEQRDSAMYRCASSLAGPDYEQYFGPGTRLTVT.

This clonotype appeared a few times. The V call is TRBV7-8, the J call TRBJ2-7; D uncertain. V gave up 1 base and J gave up 4 bases, with 5 bases separating them. The germline CDR1 and CDR2 sequences are SGHVS and FQNEAQ. CDR3 length equals 12 residues. The CDR3 here is CASSLDEYEQYF. CDR3 nucleotides: TGTGCCAGCAGCTTAGACGAGTACGAGCAGTACTTC.

This clonotype was observed a few times. The chain employs TRBV7-9 and TRBJ2-2; TRBD1 matches at 9 bases. The V gene's germline CDR1 is SEHNR and CDR2 FQNEAQ (reference sequence). The CDR3 runs to 16 residues. With 5 bases clipped from V and 2 bases from J, the junction kept 6 bases outside the gene matches. The CDR3 reads CASSPRTGDNTGELFF. The CDR3 DNA reads as TGTGCCAGCAGCCCAAGGACAGGGGATAACACCGGGGAGCTGTTTTTT. The full variable domain, in which reference TRBV7-9 and TRBJ2-2 provide the parts outside the CDR3, is DTGVSQNPRHKITKRGQNVTFRCDPISEHNRLYWYRQTLGQGPEFLTYFQNEAQLEKSRLLSDRFSAERPKGSFSTLEIQRTEQGDSAMYLCASSPRTGDNTGELFFGEGSRLTVL.

The V gene is TRBV16, the J gene TRBJ1-1; 9 nucleotides line up with TRBD1. Trimming at V came to 2 bases and at J to 8 bases, leaving 6 bases not matched to a gene. There are 14 residues in the CDR3. CDR1 is KGHSY and CDR2 is FQNENV in the germline V gene. Written as DNA, the CDR3 is TGTGCCAGCAGCCAAGGGACAGGGATAAAGGAAGCTTTCTTT. Amino acids: CASSQGTGIKEAFF.

CDR3 loop: CASTRDGGSEAFF. CDR3 DNA: TGTGCCAGCACTAGGGACGGGGGATCTGAAGCTTTCTTT. V usage is TRBV2 and J usage is TRBJ1-1; D is perhaps TRBD1 (5 bases). The CDR3 is made up of 13 amino acids. CDR1 is SNHLY, CDR2 FYNNEI, per germline. V was clipped by 7 bases and J by 6 bases, with 15 bases between them.

This clonotype has just a few counts. The J gene is TRBJ1-5, the V gene TRBV10-1, with D perhaps matching TRBD1 (5 bases). V was cut by 0 bases and J by 6 bases, with 6 bases left in between. This CDR3 contains 13 residues. From germline, CDR1 is WNHNN and CDR2 SYGVQD (reference sequence). This CDR3 reads CASSESRGQPQHF. The CDR3 DNA is TGCGCCAGCAGTGAGTCGAGGGGTCAGCCCCAGCATTTT.

This chain connects TRBV4-1 to TRBJ1-1; 7 bases align to TRBD1. CDR3 length equals 15 residues. From germline, CDR1 is MGHRA and CDR2 YSYEKL. V lost 8 bases, J lost 0 bases, and 9 bases stayed unmatched. CDR3 protein: CASLRDSGMNTEAFF. The DNA of the CDR3 is TGCGCCAGCCTTAGGGACAGTGGGATGAACACTGAAGCTTTCTTT.

This chain links TRBV6-6 with TRBJ1-3; D gene uncertain. V lost 8 bases to trimming and J lost 2 bases, with 10 bases between them. The CDR3 sequence is 13 residues long. CDR1 and CDR2 (germline): MNHNY, SVGAGI (reference sequence). This chain's CDR3 is CASASGAGNTIYF. CDR3 bases: TGTGCCAGCGCCTCCGGGGCTGGAAACACCATATATTTT.

There are a few counts of this clonotype. The chain couples TRBV9 to TRBJ1-4; maybe TRBD1 (5 bases). Trimming removed 7 bases from V and 0 bases from J, with 13 bases in between. The CDR3 length is 15 residues. CDR1 and CDR2 (germline): SGDLS, YYNGEE. As DNA, the CDR3 is TGTGCCAGCCGACCAGGGACCTCAACTAATGAAAAACTGTTTTTT. It encodes CASRPGTSTNEKLFF.

This sequence joins TRBV11-1 and TRBJ2-5, with 11 nucleotides matching TRBD1. The ends lost 5 bases at V and 11 bases at J; junction bases unmatched: 13. The CDR3 consists of 15 residues. Per the germline V gene, CDR1 is SGHAT and CDR2 is FQDESV (reference sequence). The CDR3 DNA reads as TGTGCCAGCAGCCCGGGACAGGGGGGAACGGAGGAGCAGTACTTC. Translating it yields CASSPGQGGTEEQYF.

The chain has TRBV14 and TRBJ1-2; TRBD1 matches 8 bases. This CDR3 spans 17 amino acids. J lost 6 bases, V lost 3 bases, and 15 bases had no gene match. Germline CDR1 SGHDN, CDR2 FVKESK. The CDR3 reads CASSHLDRAYLPDGYTF. The CDR3, as DNA: TGTGCCAGCAGCCACTTGGACAGGGCCTACCTGCCCGATGGCTACACCTTC.

The V and J genes are TRBV5-1 and TRBJ1-2, with D unresolved. V was pared by 7 bases and J by 3 bases, with 10 bases between. Germline CDR1 reads SGHRS; CDR2 reads YFSETQ. The CDR3 has 12 residues. CDR3 loop: CASSDGYYGYTF. In nucleotides, the CDR3 is TGCGCCAGCTCGGACGGCTACTATGGCTACACCTTC.

The rearrangement joins TRBV7-8 to TRBJ2-7; D gene ambiguous. The CDR3 runs to 15 residues. Between the trimmed V and J ends, which lost 1 base and 2 bases, there was a span of 12 bases. Germline CDR1 is SGHVS and CDR2 is FQNEAQ. Here the CDR3 DNA reads TGTGCCAGCAGCTTAGGTCAGACTCTAACCTACGAGCAGTACTTC. Translated: CASSLGQTLTYEQYF.

The chain links TRBV19 to TRBJ1-4, with D hard to call. CDR3 length: 12 residues. V shed 6 bases and J shed 7 bases, with 9 bases lying between them. Germline V gene lookup returns CDR1 LNHDA and CDR2 SQIVND (reference sequence). CDR3 residues: CASSPPLEKLFF. The CDR3 nucleotides are TGTGCCAGTAGCCCCCCGCTTGAAAAACTGTTTTTT.

The J gene is TRBJ1-1, the V gene TRBV2, with a weak D call TRBD1 (5 bases). Trimming took 4 bases from V and 2 from J, leaving 8 bases between them. From germline, CDR1 is SNHLY and CDR2 FYNNEI. The CDR3 sequence is 13 residues long. The CDR3 here is CASSGTSNTEAFF. The CDR3 DNA reads as TGTGCCAGCAGTGGGACATCAAACACTGAAGCTTTCTTT. Drawing the rest from reference TRBV2 and TRBJ1-1, the complete variable domain is EPEVTQTPSHQVTQMGQEVILRCVPISNHLYFYWYRQILGQKVEFLVSFYNNEISEKSEIFDDQFSVERPDGSNFTLKIRSTKLEDSAMYFCASSGTSNTEAFFGQGTRLTVV.

A few counts support this clonotype. The CDR3 is CSATRQGMNEQYF. DNA for the CDR3: TGCAGTGCTACCCGACAGGGAATGAACGAGCAGTACTTC. This chain joins TRBV20-1 and TRBJ2-7, with 7 positions matching TRBD1. Germline V gene sequence: CDR1 DFQATT, CDR2 SNEGSKA (reference sequence). The CDR3 runs to 13 residues. After removal of 4 bases from V and 5 bases from J, the junction contained 8 bases not matched to a gene.

This chain connects TRBV20-1 to TRBJ2-3; 8 nucleotides agree with TRBD2. J was trimmed by 1 base and V by 3 bases; bases with no gene match: 9. The germline gives CDR1 DFQATT, CDR2 SNEGSKA (reference sequence). This CDR3 spans 16 amino acids. CDR3 loop: CSASTGGRGGTDTQYF. CDR3 nucleotides: TGCAGTGCTAGCACTGGCGGGCGGGGGGGCACAGATACGCAGTATTTT.

In this sample, this clonotype turned up a few times. V and J are TRBV7-2 and TRBJ1-1, with 7 bases fitting TRBD1. J was trimmed by 7 bases and V by 4 bases; bases with no gene match: 6. The germline V gene encodes CDR1 SGHTA and CDR2 FQGNSA. The length of the CDR3 is 13 residues. This chain's CDR3 is CASSSSGTDEAFF. The CDR3 DNA sequence: TGTGCCAGCAGCTCCTCCGGGACAGATGAAGCTTTCTTT.

This clonotype has more than one count but fewer than ten. The chain uses TRBV11-2 and TRBJ2-7, with 7 bases that match TRBD1. Germline CDR1 is SGHAT and CDR2 is FQNNGV. CDR3 length equals 14 residues. V shed 4 bases and J 4 bases; nucleotides not matched to a gene: 7. Here the CDR3 DNA reads TGTGCCAGCAGCTCTACAGGGGACCGGTACGAGCAGTACTTC. Its translation is CASSSTGDRYEQYF.

V is TRBV7-9 and J is TRBJ1-2; weak D call: TRBD1 (6 bases). Germline CDR1 reads SEHNR; CDR2 reads FQNEAQ (reference sequence). The CDR3 spans 11 residues. V was cut by 3 bases and J by 12 bases, with 11 bases left in between. The DNA for the CDR3 is TGTGCCAGCAGCTTGGGGGGCGGCCACACCTTC. This sequence encodes CASSLGGGHTF.

The table lists this clonotype with a few counts. The chain couples TRBV6-6 to TRBJ2-7; the D gene is possibly TRBD2 (6 bases). The CDR3 length is 13 residues. V shed 10 bases and J shed 2 bases, with 15 bases lying between them. Germline-derived CDR1 and CDR2 are MNHNY and SVGAGI (reference sequence). CDR3 sequence: CATESGFTYEQYF. DNA of the CDR3: TGTGCCACCGAGAGCGGGTTTACCTACGAGCAGTACTTC.

This chain links TRBV9 with TRBJ2-5; D might be TRBD1 (6 bases). With 5 bases removed from V and 5 bases from J, the gap between germline ends came to 10 bases. This CDR3 is 12 amino acids long. Per the germline V gene, CDR1 is SGDLS and CDR2 is YYNGEE. The CDR3 bases are TGTGCCAGCAGTTCCGACAGGGAGACCCAGTACTTC. As protein: CASSSDRETQYF.

This clonotype was observed a few times. This sequence joins TRBV5-1 and TRBJ2-7; the D call may be TRBD1 or TRBD2 (5 bases each). Germline CDR1 SGHRS, CDR2 YFSETQ. The CDR3 runs to 13 residues. The V end was cut by 3 bases, the J end by 3 bases, with 10 bases between. This chain's CDR3 is CASSWDGNYEQYF. The CDR3 DNA reads TGCGCCAGCAGCTGGGACGGAAACTACGAGCAGTACTTC.

V gene TRBV7-2 combines with J gene TRBJ1-1; the D gene is possibly TRBD1 (6 bases). This CDR3 contains 14 residues. Germline CDR1 reads SGHTA; CDR2 reads FQGNSA. V lost 6 bases, J lost 6 bases, and 17 bases lay in between. In DNA form, the CDR3 reads TGTGCCAGCAGTTCATCCCAGGGGAGGGCTGAAGCTTTCTTT. Residues: CASSSSQGRAEAFF.